The 14 T cell receptor beta chains reported below all come from one sample, sequenced in a study of T cell repertoires in ileal Crohn's disease. TCRdb's table, derived via immunoSEQ multiplex PCR, lists solely in-frame clones and lacks some. The table includes some 10,000 clones, about 80% detected once. Time point reported: neoterminal ileum biopsy at postoperative endoscopy, about 6 months after surgery. The sample comprised ileal tissue. The source is an adult with Crohn's disease.

This rearrangement joins TRBV4-3 to TRBJ1-1; D ambiguous. The V gene lost 1 base and the J gene lost 0 bases, with 18 bases spanning the gap. The CDR3 spans 18 residues. Per the germline V gene, CDR1 is LGHNA and CDR2 is YSLEER. The CDR3 spells CASSQGIERVIMNTEAFF. The CDR3 DNA is TGCGCCAGCAGCCAAGGGATTGAGCGCGTAATAATGAACACTGAAGCTTTCTTT.

This clone was counted only a few times. The chain combines TRBV5-1 with TRBJ2-2, with 8 bases fitting TRBD1. Germline V gene sequence: CDR1 SGHRS, CDR2 YFSETQ. The V segment lost 5 bases and the J segment 6 bases; nucleotides outside the gene matches: 15. The CDR3 sequence is 17 residues long. CDR3 in DNA: TGCGCCAGCAGAAGGACAGGGTTTGGTATCAACCCCGGGGAGCTGTTTTTT. Protein sequence: CASRRTGFGINPGELFF.

The gene calls are TRBV2 and TRBJ1-2; 8 positions agree with TRBD1. Per germline, CDR1 SNHLY and CDR2 FYNNEI. The V segment lost 3 bases and the J segment 4 bases; nucleotides outside the gene matches: 1. There are 13 residues in the CDR3. The CDR3 bases are TGTGCCAGCAGTGAGGACAGGGTCTATGGCTACACCTTC. It translates to CASSEDRVYGYTF.

This clone occurred once. This chain connects TRBV2 to TRBJ1-1; no definite D call. The CDR3 contains 14 residues. V dropped 3 bases and J dropped 8 bases, with 16 bases sitting between them. The germline CDR1 and CDR2 sequences are SNHLY and FYNNEI. The chain's CDR3 is CASSEWVRSREAFF. The CDR3 DNA is TGTGCCAGCAGTGAGTGGGTCCGTAGCCGGGAAGCTTTCTTT.

The chain carries TRBV19 and TRBJ1-2; 7 nucleotides line up with TRBD1. The V gene end was trimmed by 9 bases and the J gene end by 5 bases; junction bases not matched to a gene: 9. This CDR3 is 13 amino acids long. From germline, CDR1 is LNHDA and CDR2 SQIVND (reference sequence). CDR3 sequence (DNA): TGTGCCAGCGGGACCGGGACAGCTTATGGCTACACCTTC. Encoded protein: CASGTGTAYGYTF.

V usage is TRBV18 and J usage is TRBJ1-2; a weak D match, TRBD1 (5 bases). This CDR3 is built from 14 residues. With 3 bases removed from V and 6 bases from J, the gap between germline ends came to 14 bases. Germline V gene lookup returns CDR1 KGHSH and CDR2 LQKENI. The CDR3: CASSPGLMGDGYTF. The CDR3 coding sequence is TGTGCCAGCTCACCGGGGCTAATGGGCGATGGCTACACCTTC. The full variable domain, in which reference TRBV18 and TRBJ1-2 provide the parts outside the CDR3, is NAGVMQNPRHLVRRRGQEARLRCSPMKGHSHVYWYRQLPEEGLKFMVYLQKENIIDESGMPKERFSAEFPKEGPSILRIQQVVRGDSAAYFCASSPGLMGDGYTFGSGTRLTVV.

The genes are TRBV4-3 and TRBJ2-7, with 7 bases identical to TRBD2. The CDR3 is made up of 14 amino acids. J gave up 1 base and V 4 bases, and 4 bases lay outside the gene matches. Germline loops: CDR1 LGHNA, CDR2 YSLEER. CDR3 sequence reads: CASSRWDYSYEQYF. The CDR3 region has the DNA TGCGCCAGCAGCCGCTGGGACTATTCCTACGAGCAGTACTTC.

The chain's CDR3 is CASSHSGGTDQPQHF. The DNA of the CDR3 is TGTGCCAGCAGCCATTCAGGGGGCACGGATCAGCCCCAGCATTTT. J is TRBJ1-5 and V is TRBV5-5, with 8 positions matching TRBD1. CDR1 is SGHKS, CDR2 YYEKEE, per germline (reference sequence). The CDR3 has 15 residues. Unmatched junction bases numbered 8, after V lost 4 bases and J lost 5 bases.

The rearrangement links TRBV7-8 to TRBJ2-2, with D unresolved. The CDR3 spans 14 residues. With 1 base removed from V and 2 bases from J, the gap between germline ends came to 5 bases. Per the germline V gene, CDR1 is SGHVS and CDR2 is FQNEAQ. CDR3 sequence: CASSLVQNTGELFF. The CDR3 DNA is TGTGCCAGCAGCTTAGTACAAAACACCGGGGAGCTGTTTTTT.

The chain recombines TRBV18 with TRBJ2-3; the D gene is possibly TRBD1 (6 bases). Germline loops: CDR1 KGHSH, CDR2 LQKENI. Trimming left V 2 bases short and J 0 bases short, with 12 bases between. CDR3 length: 16 residues. The CDR3 coding sequence is TGTGCCAGCTCACCATTCGGACAGACGAGCACAGATACGCAGTATTTT. It encodes CASSPFGQTSTDTQYF.

This chain links TRBV2 with TRBJ2-7, with D perhaps TRBD1 (6 bases). CDR3 length: 13 amino acids. From germline, CDR1 is SNHLY and CDR2 FYNNEI. The V and J ends lost 4 bases and 6 bases respectively, with 13 bases between them. CDR3 DNA sequence: TGTGCCAGCAGTGTAGAAAGGGGGAGCGAGCAGTACTTC. Amino acid sequence: CASSVERGSEQYF.

V is TRBV14 and J is TRBJ1-6; D gene ambiguous. V was shortened by 0 bases and J by 8 bases, with 11 bases between the two germline ends. Looked up from germline, CDR1 is SGHDN and CDR2 is FVKESK. This CDR3 spans 15 amino acids. The CDR3 region is CASSQDFTRYSPLHF. CDR3 in DNA: TGTGCCAGCAGCCAAGATTTCACAAGATATTCACCCCTCCACTTT. Drawing the rest from reference TRBV14 and TRBJ1-6, the complete variable domain is EAGVTQFPSHSVIEKGQTVTLRCDPISGHDNLYWYRRVMGKEIKFLLHFVKESKQDESGMPNNRFLAERTGGTYSTLKVQPAELEDSGVYFCASSQDFTRYSPLHFGNGTRLTVT.

This chain uses TRBV4-1 with TRBJ2-1; 10 bases align to TRBD2. The germline V gene encodes CDR1 MGHRA and CDR2 YSYEKL. The CDR3 contains 17 residues. V shed 2 bases and J 8 bases; nucleotides not matched to a gene: 12. CDR3 coding DNA: TGCGCCAGCAGCCAATGGCCTAGCGGGAGTCGGGGGGATGAGCAGTTCTTC. This translates into CASSQWPSGSRGDEQFF.

The chain uses TRBV5-1 and TRBJ2-7; no firm D call. The CDR3 has 15 amino acids. Germline V gene lookup returns CDR1 SGHRS and CDR2 YFSETQ. V was cut by 0 bases and J by 3 bases, with 13 bases left in between. The CDR3 here is CASSLGVVGGYEQYF. As DNA, the CDR3 is TGCGCCAGCAGCTTGGGTGTCGTTGGCGGCTACGAGCAGTACTTC.